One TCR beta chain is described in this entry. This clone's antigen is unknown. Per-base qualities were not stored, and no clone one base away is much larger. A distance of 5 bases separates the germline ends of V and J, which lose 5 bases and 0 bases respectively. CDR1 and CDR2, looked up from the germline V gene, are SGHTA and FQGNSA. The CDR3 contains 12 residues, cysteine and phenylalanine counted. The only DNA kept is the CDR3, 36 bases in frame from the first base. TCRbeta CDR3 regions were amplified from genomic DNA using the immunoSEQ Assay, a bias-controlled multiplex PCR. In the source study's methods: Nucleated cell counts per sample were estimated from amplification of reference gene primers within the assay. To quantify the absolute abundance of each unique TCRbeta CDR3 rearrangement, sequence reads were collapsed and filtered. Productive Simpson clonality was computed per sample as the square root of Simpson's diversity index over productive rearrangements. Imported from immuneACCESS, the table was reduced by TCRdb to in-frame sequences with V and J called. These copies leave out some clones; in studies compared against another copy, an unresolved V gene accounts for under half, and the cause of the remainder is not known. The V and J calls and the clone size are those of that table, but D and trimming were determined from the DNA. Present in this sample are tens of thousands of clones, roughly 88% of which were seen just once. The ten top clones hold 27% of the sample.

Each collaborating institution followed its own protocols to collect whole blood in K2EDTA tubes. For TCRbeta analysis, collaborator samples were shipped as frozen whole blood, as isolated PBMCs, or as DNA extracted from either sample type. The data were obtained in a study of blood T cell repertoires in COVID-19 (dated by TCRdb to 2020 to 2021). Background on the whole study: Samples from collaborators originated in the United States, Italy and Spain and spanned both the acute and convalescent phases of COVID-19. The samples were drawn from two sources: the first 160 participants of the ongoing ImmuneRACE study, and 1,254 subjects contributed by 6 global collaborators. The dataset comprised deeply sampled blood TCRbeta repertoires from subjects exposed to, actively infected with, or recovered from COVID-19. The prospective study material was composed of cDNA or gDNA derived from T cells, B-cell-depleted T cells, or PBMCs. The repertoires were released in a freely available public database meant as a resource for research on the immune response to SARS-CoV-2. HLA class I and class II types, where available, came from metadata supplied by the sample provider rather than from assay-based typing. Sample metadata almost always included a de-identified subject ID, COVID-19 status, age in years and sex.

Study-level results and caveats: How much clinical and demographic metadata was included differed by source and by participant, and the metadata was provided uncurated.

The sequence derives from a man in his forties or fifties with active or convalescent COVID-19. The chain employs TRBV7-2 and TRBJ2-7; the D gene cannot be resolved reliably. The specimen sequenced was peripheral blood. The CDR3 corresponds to CASSPNSYEQYF. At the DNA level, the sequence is TGTGCCAGCAGCCCAAACTCCTACGAGCAGTACTTC.